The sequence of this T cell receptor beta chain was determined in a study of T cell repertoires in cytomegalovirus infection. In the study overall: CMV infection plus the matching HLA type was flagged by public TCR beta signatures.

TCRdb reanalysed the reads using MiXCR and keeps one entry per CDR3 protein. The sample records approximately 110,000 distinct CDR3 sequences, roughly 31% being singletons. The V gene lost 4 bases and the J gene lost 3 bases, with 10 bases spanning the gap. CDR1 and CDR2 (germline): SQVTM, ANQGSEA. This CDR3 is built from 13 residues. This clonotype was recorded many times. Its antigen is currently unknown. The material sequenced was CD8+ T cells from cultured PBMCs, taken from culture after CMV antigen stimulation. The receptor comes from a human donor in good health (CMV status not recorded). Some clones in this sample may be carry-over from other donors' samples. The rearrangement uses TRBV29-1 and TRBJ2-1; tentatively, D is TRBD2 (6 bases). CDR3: CSVVVRDYNEQFF. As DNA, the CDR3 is TGCAGCGTTGTGGTGCGGGACTACAATGAGCAGTTCTTC.